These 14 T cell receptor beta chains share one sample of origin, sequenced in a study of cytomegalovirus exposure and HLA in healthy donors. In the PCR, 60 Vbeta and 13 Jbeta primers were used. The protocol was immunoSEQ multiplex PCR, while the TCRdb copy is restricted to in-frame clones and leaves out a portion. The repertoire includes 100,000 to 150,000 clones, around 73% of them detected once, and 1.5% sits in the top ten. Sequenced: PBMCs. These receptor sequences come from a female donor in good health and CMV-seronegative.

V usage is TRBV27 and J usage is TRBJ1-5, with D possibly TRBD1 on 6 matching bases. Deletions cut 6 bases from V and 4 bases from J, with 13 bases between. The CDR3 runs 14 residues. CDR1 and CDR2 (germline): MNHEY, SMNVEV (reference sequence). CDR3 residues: CASRILQGNQPQHF. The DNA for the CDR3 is TGTGCCAGCAGGATTTTACAGGGAAATCAGCCCCAGCATTTT.

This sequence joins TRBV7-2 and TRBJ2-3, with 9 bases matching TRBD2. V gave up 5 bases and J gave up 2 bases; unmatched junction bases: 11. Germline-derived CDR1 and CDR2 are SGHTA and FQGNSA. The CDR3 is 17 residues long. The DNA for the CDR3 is TGTGCCAGCAGCCTAAACCCGACTAGCGGAGTCACAGATACGCAGTATTTT. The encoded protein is CASSLNPTSGVTDTQYF.

Here the CDR3 DNA reads TGTGCCAGCAGCGGGAGAGGTGAGACCCAGTACTTC. Translation gives CASSGRGETQYF. The rearrangement links TRBV10-3 to TRBJ2-5; 8 bases align to TRBD2. The V gene's germline CDR1 is ENHRY and CDR2 SYGVKD. The V and J ends lost 10 bases and 5 bases, in that order; junction bases with no gene match: 6. The CDR3 has 12 residues.

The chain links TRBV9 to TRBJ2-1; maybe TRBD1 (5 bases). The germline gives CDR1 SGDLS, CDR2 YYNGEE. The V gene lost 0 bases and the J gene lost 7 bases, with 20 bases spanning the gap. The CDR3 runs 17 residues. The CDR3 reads CASSVATGATWRNEQFF. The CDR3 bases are TGTGCCAGCAGCGTAGCTACTGGGGCAACATGGCGGAATGAGCAGTTCTTC.

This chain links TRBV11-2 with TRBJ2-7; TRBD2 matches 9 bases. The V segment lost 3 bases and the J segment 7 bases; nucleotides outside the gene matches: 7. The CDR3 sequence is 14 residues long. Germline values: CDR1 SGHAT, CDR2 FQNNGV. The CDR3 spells CASSFLAGFAEQYF. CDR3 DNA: TGTGCCAGCAGCTTCCTAGCGGGGTTTGCTGAGCAGTACTTC. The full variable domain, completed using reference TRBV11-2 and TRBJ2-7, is EAGVAQSPRYKIIEKRQSVAFWCNPISGHATLYWYQQILGQGPKLLIQFQNNGVVDDSQLPKDRFSAERLKGVDSTLKIQPAKLEDSAVYLCASSFLAGFAEQYFGPGTRLTVT.

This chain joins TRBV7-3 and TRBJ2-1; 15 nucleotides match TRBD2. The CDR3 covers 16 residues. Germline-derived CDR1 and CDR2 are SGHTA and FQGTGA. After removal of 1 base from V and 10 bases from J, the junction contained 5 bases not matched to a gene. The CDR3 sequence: CASSLSPGTSGREQFF. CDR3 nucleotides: TGTGCCAGCAGCTTAAGCCCCGGGACTAGCGGGAGGGAGCAGTTCTTC.

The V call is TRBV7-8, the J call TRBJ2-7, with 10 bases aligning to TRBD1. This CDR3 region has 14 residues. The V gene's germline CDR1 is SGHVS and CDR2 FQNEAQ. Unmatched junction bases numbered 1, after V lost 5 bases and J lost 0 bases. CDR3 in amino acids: CASSRDRGSYEQYF. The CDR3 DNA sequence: TGTGCCAGCAGCAGGGACAGGGGCTCCTACGAGCAGTACTTC.

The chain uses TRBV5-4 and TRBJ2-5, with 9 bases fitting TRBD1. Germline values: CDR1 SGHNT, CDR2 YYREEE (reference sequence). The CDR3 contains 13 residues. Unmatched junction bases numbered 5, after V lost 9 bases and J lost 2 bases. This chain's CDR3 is CATLGTGQETQYF. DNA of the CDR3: TGTGCCACCCTAGGGACAGGGCAAGAGACCCAGTACTTC.

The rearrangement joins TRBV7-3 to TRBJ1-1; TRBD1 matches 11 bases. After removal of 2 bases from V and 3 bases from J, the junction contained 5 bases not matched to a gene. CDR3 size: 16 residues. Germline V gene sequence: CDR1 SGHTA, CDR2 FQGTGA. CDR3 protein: CASSLRGQGGYTEAFF. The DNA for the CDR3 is TGTGCCAGCAGCTTACGGGGACAGGGGGGCTACACTGAAGCTTTCTTT.

In DNA, the CDR3 is TGTGCCAGCAGCTTTTGGCAAAATACGCAGTATTTT. It yields the protein CASSFWQNTQYF. The chain has TRBV7-8 and TRBJ2-3, with D hard to call. CDR3 size: 12 residues. V dropped 3 bases and J dropped 7 bases, with 8 bases sitting between them. Germline values: CDR1 SGHVS, CDR2 FQNEAQ. Full variable domain (remainder filled in from reference TRBV7-8 and TRBJ2-3): GAGVSQSPRYKVAKRGQDVALRCDPISGHVSLFWYQQALGQGPEFLTYFQNEAQLDKSGLPSDRFFAERPEGSVSTLKIQRTQQEDSAVYLCASSFWQNTQYFGPGTRLTVL.

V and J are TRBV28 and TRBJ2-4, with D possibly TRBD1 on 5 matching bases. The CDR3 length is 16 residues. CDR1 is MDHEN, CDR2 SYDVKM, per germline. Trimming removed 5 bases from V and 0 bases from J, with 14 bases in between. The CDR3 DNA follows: TGTGCCAGCAGTCCCCCAAGGGGTCAAGCCAAAAACATTCAGTACTTC. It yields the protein CASSPPRGQAKNIQYF. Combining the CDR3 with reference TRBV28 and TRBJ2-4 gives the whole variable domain DVKVTQSSRYLVKRTGEKVFLECVQDMDHENMFWYRQDPGLGLRLIYFSYDVKMKEKGDIPEGYSVSREKKERFSLILESASTNQTSMYLCASSPPRGQAKNIQYFGAGTRLSVL.

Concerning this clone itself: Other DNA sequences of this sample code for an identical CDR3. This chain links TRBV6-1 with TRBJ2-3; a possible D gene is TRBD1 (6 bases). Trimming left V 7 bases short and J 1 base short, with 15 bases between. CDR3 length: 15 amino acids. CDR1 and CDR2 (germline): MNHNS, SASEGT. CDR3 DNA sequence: TGTGCCAGCATTCCGACAGGCTCACGCACAGATACGCAGTATTTT. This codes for CASIPTGSRTDTQYF.

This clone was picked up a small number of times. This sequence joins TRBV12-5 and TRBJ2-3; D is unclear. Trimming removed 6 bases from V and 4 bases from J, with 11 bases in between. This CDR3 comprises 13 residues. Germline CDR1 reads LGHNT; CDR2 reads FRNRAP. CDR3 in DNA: TGTGCTAGTGGACTATCCGAGGCAGATACGCAGTATTTT. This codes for CASGLSEADTQYF.

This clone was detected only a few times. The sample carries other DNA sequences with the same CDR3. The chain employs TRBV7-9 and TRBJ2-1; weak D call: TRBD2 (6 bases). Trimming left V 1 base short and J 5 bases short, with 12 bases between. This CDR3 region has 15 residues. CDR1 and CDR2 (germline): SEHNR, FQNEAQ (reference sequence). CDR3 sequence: CASSLGGAGHNEQFF. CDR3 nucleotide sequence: TGTGCCAGCAGCTTAGGGGGAGCGGGCCACAATGAGCAGTTCTTC.